The text below deals with one T cell receptor beta chain. The antigen remains unidentified. Assay: immunoSEQ multiplex PCR; the TCRdb copy retains only in-frame clones and omits some. This sample has 100,000 or so clones, with more than 75% found just once. The data derive from a study of T cell responses to AZD1222 COVID-19 vaccine. Study-wide background: Timing groups of about 4 and about 12 weeks for second doses were pooled. Study-wide results and caveats: Seropositive at baseline were only a handful of AZD1222 recipients.

The germline CDR1 and CDR2 sequences are MNHEY and SMNVEV (reference sequence). V was pared by 9 bases and J by 9 bases, with 18 bases between. The CDR3 runs 13 residues. The sequencing used peripheral blood, collected on day 0 of AZD1222 vaccination. This receptor was taken from an adult in good health. V gene TRBV27 combines with J gene TRBJ1-5; D is unresolved. Here the CDR3 DNA reads TGTGCCAGGGGGTTCGGGTTTTTAGGGCCCCAGCATTTT. It translates to CARGFGFLGPQHF.